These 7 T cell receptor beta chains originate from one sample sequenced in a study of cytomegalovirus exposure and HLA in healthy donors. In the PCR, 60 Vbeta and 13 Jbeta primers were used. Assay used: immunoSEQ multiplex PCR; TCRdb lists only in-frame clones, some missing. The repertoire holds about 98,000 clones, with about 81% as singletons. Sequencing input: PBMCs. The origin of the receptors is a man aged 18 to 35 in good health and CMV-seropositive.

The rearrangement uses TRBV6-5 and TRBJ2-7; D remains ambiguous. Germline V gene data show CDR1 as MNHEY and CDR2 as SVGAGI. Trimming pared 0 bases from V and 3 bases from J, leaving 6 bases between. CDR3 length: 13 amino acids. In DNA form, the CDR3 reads TGTGCCAGCAGTTACTCTCCGGTCTACGAGCAGTACTTC. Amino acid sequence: CASSYSPVYEQYF.

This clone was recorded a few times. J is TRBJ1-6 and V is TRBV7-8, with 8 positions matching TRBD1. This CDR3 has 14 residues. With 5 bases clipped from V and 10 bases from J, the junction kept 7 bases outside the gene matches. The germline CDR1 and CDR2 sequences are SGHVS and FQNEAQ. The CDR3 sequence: CASSPGTGASPLHF. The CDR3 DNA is TGTGCCAGCAGCCCCGGGACAGGTGCCTCACCCCTCCACTTT.

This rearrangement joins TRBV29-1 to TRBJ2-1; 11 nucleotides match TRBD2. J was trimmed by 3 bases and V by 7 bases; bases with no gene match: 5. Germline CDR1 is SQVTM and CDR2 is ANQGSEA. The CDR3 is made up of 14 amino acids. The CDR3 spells CSGKLAGVYNEQFF. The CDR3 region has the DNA TGCAGCGGGAAACTAGCGGGGGTCTACAATGAGCAGTTCTTC.

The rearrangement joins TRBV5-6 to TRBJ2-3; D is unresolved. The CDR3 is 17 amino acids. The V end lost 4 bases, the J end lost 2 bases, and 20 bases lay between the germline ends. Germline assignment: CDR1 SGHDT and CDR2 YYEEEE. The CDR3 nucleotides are TGTGCCAGCAGCCCGTCAGTTGGGCAGACCTTCACAGATACGCAGTATTTT. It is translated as CASSPSVGQTFTDTQYF.

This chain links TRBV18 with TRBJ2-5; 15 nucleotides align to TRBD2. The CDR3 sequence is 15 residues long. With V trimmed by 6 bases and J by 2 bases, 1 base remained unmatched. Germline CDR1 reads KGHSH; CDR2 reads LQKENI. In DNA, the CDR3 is TGTGCCAGCTCCGGGACTAGCGGGGGGCAAGAGACCCAGTACTTC. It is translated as CASSGTSGGQETQYF. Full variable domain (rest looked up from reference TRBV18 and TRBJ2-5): NAGVMQNPRHLVRRRGQEARLRCSPMKGHSHVYWYRQLPEEGLKFMVYLQKENIIDESGMPKERFSAEFPKEGPSILRIQQVVRGDSAAYFCASSGTSGGQETQYFGPGTRLLVL.

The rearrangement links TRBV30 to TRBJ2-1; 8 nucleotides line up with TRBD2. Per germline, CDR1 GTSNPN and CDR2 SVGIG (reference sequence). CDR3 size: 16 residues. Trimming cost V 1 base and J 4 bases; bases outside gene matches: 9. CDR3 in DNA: TGTGCCTGGAGTGGTTTAATCCGGGGGGGGTACAATGAGCAGTTCTTC. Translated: CAWSGLIRGGYNEQFF.

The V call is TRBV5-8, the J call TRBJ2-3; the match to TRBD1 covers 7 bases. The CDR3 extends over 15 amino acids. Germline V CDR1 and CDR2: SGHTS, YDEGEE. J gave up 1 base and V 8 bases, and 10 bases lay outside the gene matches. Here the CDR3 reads CASYRQGEGTDTQYF. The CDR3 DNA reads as TGTGCCAGTTATCGACAGGGCGAAGGCACAGATACGCAGTATTTT. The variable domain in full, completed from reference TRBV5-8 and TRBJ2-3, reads EAGVTQSPTHLIKTRGQQATLRCSPISGHTSVYWYQQALGLGLQFLLWYDEGEERNRGNFPPRFSGRQFPNYSSELNVNALELEDSALYLCASYRQGEGTDTQYFGPGTRLTVL.